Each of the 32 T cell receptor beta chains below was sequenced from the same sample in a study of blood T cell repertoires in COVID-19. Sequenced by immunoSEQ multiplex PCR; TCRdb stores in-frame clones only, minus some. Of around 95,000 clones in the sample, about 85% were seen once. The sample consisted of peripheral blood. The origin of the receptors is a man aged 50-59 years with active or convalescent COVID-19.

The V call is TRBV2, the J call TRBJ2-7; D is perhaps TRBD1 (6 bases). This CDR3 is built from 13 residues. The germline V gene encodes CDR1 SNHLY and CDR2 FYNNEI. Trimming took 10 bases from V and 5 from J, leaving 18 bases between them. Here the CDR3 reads CATGYLNRDEQYF. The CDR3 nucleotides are TGTGCCACGGGCTATCTCAACAGGGACGAGCAGTACTTC.

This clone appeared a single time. The CDR3 nucleotides read TGTGCCAGCAGCTTACGGGACAGGGTGGAGACCCAGTACTTC. Amino acid sequence: CASSLRDRVETQYF. V usage is TRBV5-5 and J usage is TRBJ2-5; 9 bases are a match to TRBD1. This CDR3 contains 14 residues. Germline loops: CDR1 SGHKS, CDR2 YYEKEE (reference sequence). The junction had 4 bases not matched to a gene; V was cut back by 2 bases and J by 5 bases.

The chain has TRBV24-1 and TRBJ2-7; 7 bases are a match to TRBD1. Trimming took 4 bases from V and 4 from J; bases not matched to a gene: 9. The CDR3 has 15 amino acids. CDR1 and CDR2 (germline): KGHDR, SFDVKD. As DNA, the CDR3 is TGTGCCACCAGTGACAAACGGACAGGTGGGTACGAGCAGTACTTC. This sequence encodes CATSDKRTGGYEQYF.

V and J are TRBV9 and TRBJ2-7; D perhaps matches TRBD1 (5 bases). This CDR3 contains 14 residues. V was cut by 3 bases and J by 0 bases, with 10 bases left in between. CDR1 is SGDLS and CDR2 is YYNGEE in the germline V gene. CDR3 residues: CASSGGRNSYEQYF. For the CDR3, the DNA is TGTGCCAGCAGCGGGGGCAGGAACTCCTACGAGCAGTACTTC.

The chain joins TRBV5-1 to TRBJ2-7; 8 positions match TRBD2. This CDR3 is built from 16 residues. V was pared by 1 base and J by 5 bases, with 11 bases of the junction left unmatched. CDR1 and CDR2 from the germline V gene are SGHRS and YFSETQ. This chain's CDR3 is CASSLTLSGSKDEQYF. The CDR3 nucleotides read TGCGCCAGCAGCTTGACACTAAGCGGGAGTAAGGACGAGCAGTACTTC.

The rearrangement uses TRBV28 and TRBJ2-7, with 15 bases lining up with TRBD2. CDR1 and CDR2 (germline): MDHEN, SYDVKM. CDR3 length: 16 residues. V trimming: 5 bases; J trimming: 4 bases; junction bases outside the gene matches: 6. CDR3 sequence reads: CASSPRTSGRGYEQYF. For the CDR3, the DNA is TGTGCCAGCAGTCCTCGGACTAGCGGGAGGGGGTACGAGCAGTACTTC.

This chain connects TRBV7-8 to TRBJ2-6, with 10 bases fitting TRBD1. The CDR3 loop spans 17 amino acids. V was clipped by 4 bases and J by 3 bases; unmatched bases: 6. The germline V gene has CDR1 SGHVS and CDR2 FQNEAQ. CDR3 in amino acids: CASSWDRGAGGANVLTF. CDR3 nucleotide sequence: TGTGCCAGCAGCTGGGACAGGGGAGCTGGTGGGGCCAACGTCCTGACTTTC.

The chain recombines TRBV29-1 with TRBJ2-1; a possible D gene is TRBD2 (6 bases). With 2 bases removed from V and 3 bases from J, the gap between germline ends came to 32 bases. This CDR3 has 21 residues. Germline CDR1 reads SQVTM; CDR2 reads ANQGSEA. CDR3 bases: TGCAGCGTTGAAAAAGTAAGTTGGGTCAAGTCCCAGCGGGTTTACTACAATGAGCAGTTCTTC. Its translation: CSVEKVSWVKSQRVYYNEQFF.

The CDR3 DNA sequence: TGCGCCAGCAGCCTGCAGACAGGGGTACTGTACAATGAGCAGTTCTTC. This sequence encodes CASSLQTGVLYNEQFF. This chain joins TRBV5-1 and TRBJ2-1; 8 bases are a match to TRBD1. The CDR3 runs 16 residues. The junction had 10 bases not matched to a gene; V was cut back by 4 bases and J by 4 bases. CDR1 and CDR2 from the germline V gene are SGHRS and YFSETQ.

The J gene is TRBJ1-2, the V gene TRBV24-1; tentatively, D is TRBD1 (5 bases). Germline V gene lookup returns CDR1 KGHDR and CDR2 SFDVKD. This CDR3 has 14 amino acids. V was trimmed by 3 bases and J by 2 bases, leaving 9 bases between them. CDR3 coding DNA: TGTGCCACCAGTGATGCTGCAGGGAACTATGGCTACACCTTC. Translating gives CATSDAAGNYGYTF.

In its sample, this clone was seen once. The CDR3 sequence: CATSTGVWNYGYTF. The CDR3 DNA reads TGTGCCACCTCGACAGGGGTTTGGAACTATGGCTACACCTTC. This chain uses TRBV24-1 with TRBJ1-2; 8 nucleotides align to TRBD1. The CDR3 is 14 residues long. Germline lookup yields CDR1 KGHDR and CDR2 SFDVKD. V lost 9 bases, J lost 2 bases, and 7 bases stayed unmatched.

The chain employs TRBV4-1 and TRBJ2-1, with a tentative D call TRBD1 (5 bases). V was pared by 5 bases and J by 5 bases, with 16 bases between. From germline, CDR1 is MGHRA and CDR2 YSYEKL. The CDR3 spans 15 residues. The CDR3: CASSFRQYLDNEQFF. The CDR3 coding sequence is TGCGCCAGCAGCTTTCGACAGTACCTTGACAATGAGCAGTTCTTC.

CDR3 DNA sequence: TGCAGCGTCGCCGGACAGGACGGCAATCAGCCCCAGCATTTT. Amino acid sequence: CSVAGQDGNQPQHF. The chain joins TRBV29-1 to TRBJ1-5; 7 nucleotides agree with TRBD1. The CDR3 spans 14 residues. The ends lost 6 bases at V and 2 bases at J; junction bases unmatched: 7. Germline loops: CDR1 SQVTM, CDR2 ANQGSEA.

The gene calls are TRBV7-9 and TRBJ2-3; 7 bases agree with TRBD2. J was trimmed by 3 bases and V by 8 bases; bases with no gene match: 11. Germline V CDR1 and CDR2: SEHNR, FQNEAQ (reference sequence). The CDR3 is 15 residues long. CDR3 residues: CASGEGGRRTDTQYF. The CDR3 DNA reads TGTGCCAGCGGGGAAGGCGGGAGACGGACAGATACGCAGTATTTT.

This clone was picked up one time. In DNA, the CDR3 is TGTGCCAGCAGCGTAGTTCCCGGGGACAGGGGAACTAGCGGGAGGTCCACCGGGGAGCTGTTTTTT. This translates into CASSVVPGDRGTSGRSTGELFF. The V gene is TRBV9, the J gene TRBJ2-2, with 12 bases lining up with TRBD2. With V trimmed by 0 bases and J by 4 bases, 19 bases remained unmatched. The germline V gene encodes CDR1 SGDLS and CDR2 YYNGEE. This CDR3 spans 22 amino acids.

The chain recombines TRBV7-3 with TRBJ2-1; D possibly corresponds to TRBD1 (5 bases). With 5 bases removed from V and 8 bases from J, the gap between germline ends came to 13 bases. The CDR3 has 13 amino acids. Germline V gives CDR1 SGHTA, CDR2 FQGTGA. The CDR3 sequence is CASSVGLRDEQFF. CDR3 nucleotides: TGTGCCAGCAGCGTGGGGCTAAGGGATGAGCAGTTCTTC.

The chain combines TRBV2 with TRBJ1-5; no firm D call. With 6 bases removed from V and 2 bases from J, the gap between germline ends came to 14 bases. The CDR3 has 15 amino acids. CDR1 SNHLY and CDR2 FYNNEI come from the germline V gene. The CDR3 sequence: CASSLITGGNQPQHF. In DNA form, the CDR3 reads TGTGCCAGCAGCCTTATTACCGGGGGCAATCAGCCCCAGCATTTT.

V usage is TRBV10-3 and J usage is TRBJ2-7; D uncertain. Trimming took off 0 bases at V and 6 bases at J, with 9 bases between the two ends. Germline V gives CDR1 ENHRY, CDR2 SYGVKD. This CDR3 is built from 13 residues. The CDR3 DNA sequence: TGTGCCATCAGTGAGTCGAATGGGCGCGAGCAGTACTTC. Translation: CAISESNGREQYF.

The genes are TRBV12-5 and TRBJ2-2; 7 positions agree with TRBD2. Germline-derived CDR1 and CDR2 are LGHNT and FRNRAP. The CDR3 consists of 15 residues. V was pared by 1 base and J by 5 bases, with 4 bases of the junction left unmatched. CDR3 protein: CASGLERDGTGELFF. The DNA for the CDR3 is TGTGCTAGTGGTTTGGAGCGGGATGGTACCGGGGAGCTGTTTTTT.

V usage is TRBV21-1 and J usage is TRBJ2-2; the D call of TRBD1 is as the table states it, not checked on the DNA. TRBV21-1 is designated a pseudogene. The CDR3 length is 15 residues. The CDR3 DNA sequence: TGTGCCAGCAGCAAAGGGGCAGGGGACACCGGGGAGCTGTTTTTT. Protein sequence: CASSKGAGDTGELFF.

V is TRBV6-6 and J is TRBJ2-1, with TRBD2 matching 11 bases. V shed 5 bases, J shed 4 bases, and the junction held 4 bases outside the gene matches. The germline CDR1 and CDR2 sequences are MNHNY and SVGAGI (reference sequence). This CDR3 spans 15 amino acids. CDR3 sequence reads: CASSPSGRIYNEQFF. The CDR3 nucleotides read TGTGCCAGCAGTCCTAGCGGGAGGATTTACAATGAGCAGTTCTTC.

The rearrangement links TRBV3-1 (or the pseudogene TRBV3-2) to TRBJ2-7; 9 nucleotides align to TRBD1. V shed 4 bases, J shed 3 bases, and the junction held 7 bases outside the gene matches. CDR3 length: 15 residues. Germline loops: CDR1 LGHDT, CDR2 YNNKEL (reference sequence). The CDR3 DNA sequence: TGTGCCAGCAGCCCGGGACAGGGAGAATTCTACGAGCAGTACTTC. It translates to CASSPGQGEFYEQYF.

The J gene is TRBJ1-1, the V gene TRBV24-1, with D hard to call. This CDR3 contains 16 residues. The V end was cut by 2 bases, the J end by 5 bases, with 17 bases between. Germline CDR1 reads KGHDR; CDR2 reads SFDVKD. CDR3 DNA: TGTGCCACCAGTGATTCCCGCACGTCGGTCCGAACTGAAGCTTTCTTT. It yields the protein CATSDSRTSVRTEAFF.

The CDR3, as DNA: TGTGCCAGCAGCCCCGGGGACAGGGGGGGCAATCAGCCCCAGCATTTT. This codes for CASSPGDRGGNQPQHF. This chain connects TRBV7-9 to TRBJ1-5; 11 bases map to TRBD1. The CDR3 is 16 amino acids. Germline V lookup: CDR1 SEHNR, CDR2 FQNEAQ (reference sequence). The ends lost 5 bases at V and 2 bases at J; junction bases unmatched: 5.

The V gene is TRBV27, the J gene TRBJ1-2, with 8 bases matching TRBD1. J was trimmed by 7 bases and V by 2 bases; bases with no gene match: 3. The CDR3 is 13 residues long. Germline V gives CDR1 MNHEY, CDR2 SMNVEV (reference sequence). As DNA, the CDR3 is TGTGCCAGCAGTTTACAGGGGGCTAGTGGCTACACCTTC. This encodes CASSLQGASGYTF.

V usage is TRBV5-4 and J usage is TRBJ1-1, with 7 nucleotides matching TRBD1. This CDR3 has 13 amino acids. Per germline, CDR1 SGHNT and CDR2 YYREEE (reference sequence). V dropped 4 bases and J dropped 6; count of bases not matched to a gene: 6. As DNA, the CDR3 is TGTGCCAGCAGCGCCACAGGGGTCCCTGAAGCTTTCTTT. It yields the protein CASSATGVPEAFF.

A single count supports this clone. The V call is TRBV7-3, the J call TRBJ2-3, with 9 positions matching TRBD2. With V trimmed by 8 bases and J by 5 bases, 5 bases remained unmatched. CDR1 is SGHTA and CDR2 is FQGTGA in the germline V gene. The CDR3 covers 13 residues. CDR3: CASAREGQDTQYF. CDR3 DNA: TGTGCCAGCGCGCGGGAGGGCCAAGATACGCAGTATTTT. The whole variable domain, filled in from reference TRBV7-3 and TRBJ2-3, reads GAGVSQTPSNKVTEKGKYVELRCDPISGHTALYWYRQSLGQGPEFLIYFQGTGAADDSGLPNDRFFAVRPEGSVSTLKIQRTERGDSAVYLCASAREGQDTQYFGPGTRLTVL.

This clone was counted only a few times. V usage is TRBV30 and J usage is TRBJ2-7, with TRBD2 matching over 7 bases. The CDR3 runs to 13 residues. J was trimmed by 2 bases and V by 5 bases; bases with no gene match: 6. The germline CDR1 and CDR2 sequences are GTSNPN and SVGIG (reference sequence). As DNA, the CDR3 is TGTGCCTGGGGGGAGGGGATGGCCTACGAGCAGTACTTC. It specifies CAWGEGMAYEQYF.

The CDR3 DNA reads TGTGCCAGCAGCCCTCAGTATCCTAGCACAGATACGCAGTATTTT. Translation: CASSPQYPSTDTQYF. This chain connects TRBV7-8 to TRBJ2-3; D remains ambiguous. Looked up from germline, CDR1 is SGHVS and CDR2 is FQNEAQ. V was shortened by 5 bases and J by 0 bases, with 12 bases between the two germline ends. The CDR3 is 15 amino acids. The whole variable domain, filled in from reference TRBV7-8 and TRBJ2-3, reads GAGVSQSPRYKVAKRGQDVALRCDPISGHVSLFWYQQALGQGPEFLTYFQNEAQLDKSGLPSDRFFAERPEGSVSTLKIQRTQQEDSAVYLCASSPQYPSTDTQYFGPGTRLTVL.

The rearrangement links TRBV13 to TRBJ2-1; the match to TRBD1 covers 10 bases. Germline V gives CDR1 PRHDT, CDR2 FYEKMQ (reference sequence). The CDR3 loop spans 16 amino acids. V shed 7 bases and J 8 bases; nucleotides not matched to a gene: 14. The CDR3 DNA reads TGTGCCAGCATCTTTGGAGGGACAGGGGAACCGCATGAGCAGTTCTTC. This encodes CASIFGGTGEPHEQFF.

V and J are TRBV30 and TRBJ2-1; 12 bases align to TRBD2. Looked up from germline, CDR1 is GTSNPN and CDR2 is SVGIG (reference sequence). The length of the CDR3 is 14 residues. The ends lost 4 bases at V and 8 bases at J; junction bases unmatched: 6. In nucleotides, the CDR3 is TGTGCCTGGAATCGACTAGCGGGAGATTATGAGCAGTTCTTC. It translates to CAWNRLAGDYEQFF.

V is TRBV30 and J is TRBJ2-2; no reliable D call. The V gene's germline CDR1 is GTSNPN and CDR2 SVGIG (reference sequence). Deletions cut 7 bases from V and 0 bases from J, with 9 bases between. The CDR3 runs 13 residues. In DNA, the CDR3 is TGTGCCTTCCCGCAGACGAACACCGGGGAGCTGTTTTTT. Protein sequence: CAFPQTNTGELFF.